These T cell receptor beta chains were read from a single sample in a study of blood T cells in healthy people across ages. TCRdb re-called the 5' RACE reads with MiXCR, one entry per CDR3 protein. The profile shows around 800,000 distinct CDR3 sequences, 53% of them singletons. The sequencing input was blood. The source of these receptors is an elderly man in good health. Each CDR3 is given with its conserved first and last residue. Some rows have no size entry. The others give once, few or many, or a class for an expanded clone.

CDR3 length	clone size	V gene	J gene	CDR3 protein
11	NA	TRBV20-1	TRBJ2-1	CSASSDNEQFF
17	NA	TRBV2	TRBJ2-4	CASSAMRGTIAKNIQYF
14	few	TRBV10-3	TRBJ2-7	CAISPGTGSYEQYF
13	NA	TRBV5-1	TRBJ2-3	CASSWDITDTQYF
13	NA	TRBV12-3/TRBV12-4	TRBJ1-2	CASSLLMWWGYTF
16	few	TRBV12-5	TRBJ2-5	CASGLVVRGEAKTQYF
18	NA	TRBV7-8	TRBJ2-7	CASSFGIAGGKGSYEQYF
14	NA	TRBV27	TRBJ2-7	CASGSEGPSYEQYF
16	NA	TRBV21-1	TRBJ2-4	CASSKKAPRAKNIQYF
17	NA	TRBV10-3	TRBJ1-1	CAITPAGGQVTNTEAFF
12	few	TRBV25-1	TRBJ1-2	CASSEHHYGYTF
15	few	TRBV29-1	TRBJ2-2	CSASMTGGNTGELFF
13	NA	TRBV7-9	TRBJ1-2	CASSPDQGYGYTF
17	NA	TRBV10-3	NA	CAISESPPGTGLGEQYF
17	once	TRBV20-1	TRBJ1-1	CSAPSTKMTGSGTEAFF
17	few	TRBV18	TRBJ2-1	CASSPSAGSGRAVEQFF
14	few	TRBV18	TRBJ1-3	CASSPDRGGNTIYF
16	NA	TRBV4-2	TRBJ2-3	CASSGGSGRSMDTQYF
12	few	TRBV5-1	TRBJ2-3	CASSISTDTQYF
14	NA	TRBV7-8	TRBJ2-7	CASSLIPGAGEQYF
14	NA	TRBV18	TRBJ1-6	CASSPYSSDSPLHF
19	once	TRBV3-1	TRBJ1-6	CASSQDPAQAITYNSPLHF
16	NA	TRBV7-2	TRBJ1-5	CASSLSGGLSNQPQHF
13	NA	TRBV5-5	TRBJ2-5	CASSSEGLETQYF
13	NA	TRBV3-1	TRBJ1-1	CASSQGRDSEAFF
15	NA	TRBV15	TRBJ2-7	CATSASGPSTREQYF
12	few	TRBV29-1	TRBJ2-3	CSVGTFTDTQYF
13	few	TRBV29-1	TRBJ2-3	CSVEIVRTDTQYF
16	NA	TRBV18	TRBJ2-7	CASSSRTSGSVHEQYF
16	NA	TRBV18	TRBJ2-6	CASSPQAIRGANVLTF
18	few	TRBV2	NA	CASSEAILTGLVPDEQYF
15	NA	TRBV4-1	TRBJ2-3	CASSQGAGATDTQYF
15	many	TRBV7-2	TRBJ2-1	CASSYSGSSYNEQFF
16	few	TRBV7-2	TRBJ1-5	CASSLYAGQGDQPQHF
13	NA	TRBV27	NA	CASKKGAYNEQYF
10	NA	TRBV20-1	TRBJ2-3	CSASGDTQYF
17	NA	TRBV10-3	TRBJ2-3	CAISERGLAGSTDTQYF
15	once	TRBV7-2	TRBJ2-1	CASSLGRLEYNEQFF
15	NA	TRBV18	TRBJ2-6	CASSRETAGANVLTF
11	NA	TRBV24-1	TRBJ1-2	CATSNRDGYTF
12	NA	TRBV4-2	TRBJ1-2	CASSQTYYGYTF
16	NA	TRBV14	TRBJ2-1	CASSSRGPVSYNEQFF
15	few	TRBV4-1	TRBJ2-7	CASSQVSGTTYEQYF
17	few	TRBV27	NA	CASSTLYRGLYPGEQYF
15	once	TRBV7-9	TRBJ2-7	CASSSLGLASHEQYF
14	NA	TRBV7-2	TRBJ1-5	CASSLDFRAQPQHF
14	NA	TRBV2	TRBJ1-5	CASSEGSGYQPQHF
15	few	TRBV12-3/TRBV12-4	TRBJ2-1	CASRQRGLAPNEQFF
16	NA	TRBV24-1	TRBJ2-6	CATSPAGAAGANVLTF
15	NA	TRBV5-1	TRBJ2-1	CASSFLGVAPNEQFF
16	few	TRBV6-1	TRBJ2-6	CASSESPQAGANVLTF
16	NA	TRBV3-1	TRBJ1-4	CASSQGATGITEKLFF
15	NA	TRBV12-3/TRBV12-4	TRBJ2-2	CASSLVAGFTGELFF
14	few	TRBV20-1	TRBJ2-5	CSASSGSVEETQYF
17	NA	TRBV4-1	TRBJ2-4	CACSDPVGPRAKNIQYF
13	few	TRBV7-3	TRBJ2-3	CASSLGPSDTQYF
12	few	TRBV29-1	TRBJ2-1	CSARTSGGEQFF
19	once	TRBV5-6	TRBJ2-6	CASSPPSGGLSSGANVLTF
13	few	TRBV29-1	TRBJ1-2	CSVVGRGDDGYTF
14	few	TRBV20-1	TRBJ2-7	CSAPRLAGGDEQYF